In this sample, the clone carrying this T cell receptor beta chain turned up a few times. The target antigen is unknown. From germline, CDR1 is SNHLY and CDR2 FYNNEI. V gave up 7 bases and J gave up 1 base; unmatched junction bases: 5. The CDR3 has 15 residues. This sample was included in a study of cytomegalovirus exposure and HLA in healthy donors. Study as a whole: Across around 400 genotyped donors, approximately 80% landed in the Caucasian-associated ancestry cluster. Findings and limits, study-wide: A later analysis showed that HLA-associated TCR beta chains had undergone more clonal expansion than equally common others. Differences between HLA loci emerged in a later analysis of TCR association rates, with DRB1 most and HLA-C fewest.

Primers: 60 Vbeta forward and 13 Jbeta reverse. Repertoires were generated with immunoSEQ multiplex PCR, while TCRdb's copy carries only in-frame clones and drops some. The table has nearly 70,000 clones, 74% seen once. Input material: PBMCs. V is TRBV2 and J is TRBJ2-3; 10 bases are a match to TRBD2. The source is a woman between 55 and 75 years old in good health and CMV-seropositive. CDR3 coding DNA: TGTGCCAGCACTCGGCTAGCGGGGGGCACAGATACGCAGTATTTT. This sequence encodes CASTRLAGGTDTQYF.